This entry lists 18 T cell receptor beta chains sequenced from one sample in a study of blood T cell repertoires in COVID-19. Sequenced by immunoSEQ multiplex PCR; TCRdb stores in-frame clones only, minus some. This sample yields tens of thousands of clones, of which 65% to 85% are seen a single time; approximately 11% belongs to the top ten. Sequenced: peripheral blood. All receptors derive from a man aged 70-80 years with acute or convalescent COVID-19.

The rearrangement joins TRBV2 to TRBJ2-1; TRBD2 agrees at 10 bases. With 3 bases clipped from V and 5 bases from J, the junction kept 4 bases outside the gene matches. The V gene's germline CDR1 is SNHLY and CDR2 FYNNEI. The CDR3 totals 15 residues. As DNA, the CDR3 is TGTGCCAGCAGTGACGAGCGGGGGGGCCACAATGAGCAGTTCTTC. This encodes CASSDERGGHNEQFF.

CDR3 DNA: TGTGCCAGCAGCCGGACACCCGCAACTAATGAAAAACTGTTTTTT. This sequence encodes CASSRTPATNEKLFF. The genes are TRBV5-4 and TRBJ1-4; a possible D gene is TRBD1 (5 bases). With 4 bases removed from V and 0 bases from J, the gap between germline ends came to 10 bases. The germline CDR1 and CDR2 sequences are SGHNT and YYREEE (reference sequence). The CDR3 consists of 15 residues.

The chain joins TRBV29-1 to TRBJ1-2, with D maybe TRBD1 (6 bases). The germline gives CDR1 SQVTM, CDR2 ANQGSEA. The CDR3 runs to 14 residues. V was pared by 3 bases and J by 3 bases, with 14 bases between. Here the CDR3 DNA reads TGCAGCGTTGAGACCCTACAGGGAGACTATGGCTACACCTTC. Protein: CSVETLQGDYGYTF. The full variable domain, rest sourced from reference TRBV29-1 and TRBJ1-2, is SAVISQKPSRDICQRGTSLTIQCQVDSQVTMMFWYRQQPGQSLTLIATANQGSEATYESGFVIDKFPISRPNLTFSTLTVSNMSPEDSSIYLCSVETLQGDYGYTFGSGTRLTVV.

This rearrangement joins TRBV28 to TRBJ1-5; D gene uncertain. The germline V gene encodes CDR1 MDHEN and CDR2 SYDVKM. The CDR3 spans 15 residues. V was pared by 4 bases and J by 3 bases, with 13 bases between. The CDR3 DNA follows: TGTGCCAGCAGTTCCAGTGATTCCCTCAATCAGCCCCAGCATTTT. This gives the protein CASSSSDSLNQPQHF.

DNA for the CDR3: TGTGCCAGCAGCCAAGAATCGGGGGGTGCCTACAATGAGCAGTTCTTC. It translates to CASSQESGGAYNEQFF. The V and J genes are TRBV4-2 and TRBJ2-1; TRBD2 aligns across 7 bases. V lost 0 bases to trimming and J lost 2 bases; unmatched junction nucleotides: 4. The CDR3 covers 16 residues. Germline CDR1 and CDR2: LGHNA and YNFKEQ.

CDR3 sequence reads: CASSLRGAGANVLTF. The CDR3 DNA sequence: TGTGCCAGCAGCTTAAGGGGTGCTGGGGCCAACGTCCTGACTTTC. This rearrangement joins TRBV7-2 to TRBJ2-6, with a possible D match to TRBD1 (5 bases). CDR3 size: 15 residues. Germline lookup yields CDR1 SGHTA and CDR2 FQGNSA. V lost 2 bases and J lost 2, with 7 bases in between.

This rearrangement joins TRBV5-8 to TRBJ1-2, with D perhaps matching TRBD1 (6 bases). There are 15 residues in the CDR3. Trimming cost V 3 bases and J 0 bases, with 12 bases left between them. The germline V gene has CDR1 SGHTS and CDR2 YDEGEE. The CDR3 loop reads CASSSKGVSNYGYTF. CDR3 nucleotide sequence: TGTGCCAGCAGCTCTAAGGGGGTATCTAACTATGGCTACACCTTC.

J is TRBJ2-1 and V is TRBV15, with 7 bases lining up with TRBD1. Germline V gene sequence: CDR1 LNHNV, CDR2 YYDKDF (reference sequence). V trimming: 8 bases; J trimming: 6 bases; junction bases outside the gene matches: 7. There are 13 residues in the CDR3. The chain's CDR3 is CATLGTVGNEQFF. DNA for the CDR3: TGTGCCACCCTCGGGACAGTTGGCAATGAGCAGTTCTTC.

CDR3 sequence: CASKTGGNEQFF. DNA for the CDR3: TGTGCCAGCAAGACAGGGGGCAATGAGCAGTTCTTC. The chain couples TRBV19 to TRBJ2-1; 9 bases fit TRBD1. Germline CDR1 reads LNHDA; CDR2 reads SQIVND (reference sequence). Germline trimming cut 9 bases from V and 6 bases from J; bases unmatched to any gene: 3. CDR3 size: 12 residues.

This chain uses TRBV5-1 with TRBJ2-7, with D possibly being TRBD1 (5 bases). This CDR3 comprises 15 residues. V lost 0 bases and J 0 bases, leaving 10 bases between the germline ends. The germline CDR1 and CDR2 sequences are SGHRS and YFSETQ. CDR3 loop: CASSLGGGSSYEQYF. The DNA for the CDR3 is TGCGCCAGCAGCTTGGGGGGCGGATCCTCCTACGAGCAGTACTTC.

The chain combines TRBV5-1 with TRBJ2-2; a weak D match, TRBD2 (6 bases). V was clipped by 0 bases and J by 3 bases, with 15 bases between them. The CDR3 runs to 17 residues. Germline V CDR1 and CDR2: SGHRS, YFSETQ. CDR3 in DNA: TGCGCCAGCAGCTTGGGGGTGTCGGGGGAGTACACCGGGGAGCTGTTTTTT. Protein product: CASSLGVSGEYTGELFF.

The rearrangement joins TRBV11-2 to TRBJ2-7; 8 positions agree with TRBD1. The germline CDR1 and CDR2 sequences are SGHAT and FQNNGV. Trimming removed 0 bases from V and 3 bases from J; junction bases left unmatched: 4. This CDR3 spans 15 amino acids. This CDR3 reads CASSLETGGYYEQYF. The CDR3 DNA reads TGTGCCAGCAGCTTAGAAACAGGGGGGTACTACGAGCAGTACTTC.

J is TRBJ2-1 and V is TRBV5-1, with TRBD1 matching 8 bases. CDR1 and CDR2 from the germline V gene are SGHRS and YFSETQ. The junction had 16 bases not matched to a gene; V was cut back by 7 bases and J by 1 base. There are 18 residues in the CDR3. CDR3 nucleotide sequence: TGCGCCAGCTCCCTCTCCGGGACAGGTGTATTATCCTACAATGAGCAGTTCTTC. Translating it yields CASSLSGTGVLSYNEQFF.

This clone was counted only a few times. The rearrangement uses TRBV5-6 and TRBJ1-2; D is perhaps TRBD1 (6 bases). Germline V gene data show CDR1 as SGHDT and CDR2 as YYEEEE. V lost 2 bases and J 6 bases, leaving 11 bases between the germline ends. The CDR3 totals 13 residues. CDR3 coding DNA: TGTGCCAGCAGCTTTGGGGGCGGTCATGGCTACACCTTC. Translating gives CASSFGGGHGYTF.

The chain employs TRBV19 and TRBJ2-3, with D perhaps matching TRBD1 (6 bases). The V end lost 6 bases, the J end lost 3 bases, and 10 bases lay between the germline ends. The germline CDR1 and CDR2 sequences are LNHDA and SQIVND (reference sequence). The CDR3 has 13 residues. The CDR3 DNA reads as TGTGCCAGTAGCCTACAGGGAACAGATACGCAGTATTTT. Protein product: CASSLQGTDTQYF.

This rearrangement joins TRBV24-1 to TRBJ2-5; 7 bases are shared with TRBD2. This CDR3 has 16 residues. The V gene end was trimmed by 3 bases and the J gene end by 1 base; junction bases not matched to a gene: 7. Germline V gene sequence: CDR1 KGHDR, CDR2 SFDVKD. In DNA, the CDR3 is TGTGCCACCAGTGATGTTGGCGGGGGATCCCAAGAGACCCAGTACTTC. Amino acids: CATSDVGGGSQETQYF.

J is TRBJ2-7 and V is TRBV19, with 9 positions matching TRBD2. Germline V gene data show CDR1 as LNHDA and CDR2 as SQIVND (reference sequence). The V gene end was trimmed by 6 bases and the J gene end by 4 bases; junction bases not matched to a gene: 10. This CDR3 is built from 15 residues. The CDR3 coding sequence is TGTGCCAGTAGCCAGGGGACTAGCAGACTTTACGAGCAGTACTTC. It specifies CASSQGTSRLYEQYF.

This chain links TRBV15 with TRBJ2-5; maybe TRBD1 (5 bases). V was shortened by 5 bases and J by 5 bases, with 15 bases between the two germline ends. The length of the CDR3 is 14 residues. CDR1 LNHNV and CDR2 YYDKDF come from the germline V gene (reference sequence). In nucleotides, the CDR3 is TGTGCCACCAGCCCACGGACAAGCTGGGAGACCCAGTACTTC. This gives the protein CATSPRTSWETQYF. Complete variable domain (other parts from reference TRBV15 and TRBJ2-5): DAMVIQNPRYQVTQFGKPVTLSCSQTLNHNVMYWYQQKSSQAPKLLFHYYDKDFNNEADTPDNFQSRRPNTSFCFLDIRSPGLGDTAMYLCATSPRTSWETQYFGPGTRLLVL.